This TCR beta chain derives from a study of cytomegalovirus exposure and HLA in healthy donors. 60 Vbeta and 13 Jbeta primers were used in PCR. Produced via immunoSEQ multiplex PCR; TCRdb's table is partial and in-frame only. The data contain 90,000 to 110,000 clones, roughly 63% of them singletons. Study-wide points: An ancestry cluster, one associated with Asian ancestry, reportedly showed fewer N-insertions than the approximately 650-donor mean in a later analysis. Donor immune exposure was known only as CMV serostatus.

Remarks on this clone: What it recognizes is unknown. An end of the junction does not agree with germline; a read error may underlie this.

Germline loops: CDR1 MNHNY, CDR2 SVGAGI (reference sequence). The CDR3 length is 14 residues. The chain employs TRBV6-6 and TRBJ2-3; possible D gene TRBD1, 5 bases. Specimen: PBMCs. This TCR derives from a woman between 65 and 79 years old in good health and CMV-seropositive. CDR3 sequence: CASSYSETGPLPRF. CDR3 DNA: TGTGCCAGCAGTTACTCGGAAACAGGCCCACTCCCGCGGTTT.